A single sample is the source of the 21 T cell receptor beta chains below, sequenced in a study of tumor and adjacent non-tumor tissue in lung cancer. The template was RNA from unsorted bulk tissue. Three rounds of nested PCR, following a modified ARM-PCR protocol, produced the TCRbeta library. TCRdb processed the multiplex PCR reads anew with MiXCR; each CDR3 protein has one entry. The sample lists 100,000 to 150,000 distinct CDR3 sequences, 60% to 70% occurring once. The sequencing input was lung tumor tissue. The receptors stem from a man younger than 40 with non-small cell lung cancer.

Turning to this clonotype: The conserved closing phenylalanine or tryptophan is absent in this CDR3, likely reflecting a read error. The V and J genes are TRBV11-2 and TRBJ2-2, with TRBD1 identical over 8 bases. Germline assignment: CDR1 SGHAT and CDR2 FQNNGV. CDR3 length equals 13 residues. CDR3 in amino acids: CASRQGNSGELFI. The DNA of the CDR3 is TGTGCCAGCCGACAGGGGAACTCCGGGGAGCTGTTTATT.

In this sample, this clonotype turned up a few times. The chain links TRBV13 to TRBJ1-4; 10 nucleotides align to TRBD1. Germline V gene sequence: CDR1 PRHDT, CDR2 FYEKMQ (reference sequence). Trimming cost V 1 base and J 11 bases; bases outside gene matches: 4. CDR3 length equals 14 residues. Written as DNA, the CDR3 is TGTGCCAGCAGCTTAGAGGGACAGGGGAGGAAACTGTTTTTT. Residues: CASSLEGQGRKLFF. The whole variable domain, filled in from reference TRBV13 and TRBJ1-4, reads AAGVIQSPRHLIKEKRETATLKCYPIPRHDTVYWYQQGPGQDPQFLISFYEKMQSDKGSIPDRFSAQQFSDYHSELNMSSLELGDSALYFCASSLEGQGRKLFFGSGTQLSVL.

The genes are TRBV29-1 and TRBJ2-7; D is possibly TRBD1 (6 bases). Germline V CDR1 and CDR2: SQVTM, ANQGSEA. The CDR3 spans 13 residues. V shed 6 bases and J shed 3 bases, with 15 bases lying between them. The CDR3 region is CSVRDNSYYEQYF. The CDR3 DNA is TGCAGCGTCAGGGACAACAGCTACTACGAGCAGTACTTC.

On this clonotype itself: A much larger clonotype is one base distant, so this may be a read error. V is TRBV6-5 and J is TRBJ1-5; D not certain. This CDR3 comprises 13 residues. Germline CDR1 is MNHEY and CDR2 is SVGAGI. Written as DNA, the CDR3 is TGTACCAGCAGAACAGATTTCGATCAGCCCCAGCATTTT. It yields the protein CTSRTDFDQPQHF.

This clonotype came up a few times. A much larger clone sits a single nucleotide away, making a read error possible. The chain employs TRBV4-2 and TRBJ2-2; D is unresolved. The CDR3 is 16 residues long. Germline assignment: CDR1 LGHNA and CDR2 YNFKEQ. The CDR3 DNA reads TGTACCAGCAGCCAAGATCCATCCCCGAACACCGGGGAGCTGTTTTTT. Its translation is CTSSQDPSPNTGELFF.

About this clonotype itself: Its ends do not fully match the called genes, so a read error is possible. V and J are TRBV12-3 or TRBV12-4 and TRBJ2-3; 8 nucleotides agree with TRBD2. The CDR3 spans 16 residues. CDR3 in DNA: TGTGCCAGCAATTTAACAGGCGGGAGGCCCCAAGATACACAGTATTTT. This translates into CASNLTGGRPQDTQYF.

Regarding this clonotype: At one end, the junction sequence differs from germline, possibly due to a read error. The rearrangement links TRBV11-2 to TRBJ2-1, with a tentative D call TRBD2 (5 bases). The CDR3 is 16 amino acids. Germline CDR1 and CDR2: SGHAT and FQNNGV. This CDR3 reads CTSSLHVSASYNEQLF. CDR3 coding DNA: TGTACCAGCAGCTTACATGTTAGCGCGTCCTACAATGAGCAGCTCTTC.

As concerns this clonotype: This could be a read error, since a much larger clone is one nucleotide away. The gene calls are TRBV12-5 and TRBJ2-1; 8 positions agree with TRBD2. The germline CDR1 and CDR2 sequences are LGHNT and FRNRAP. The CDR3 is 17 residues long. CDR3 DNA sequence: TGTACTAGTGGTTTGCCGCCCGGGGGGGGTTCCTACAATGAGCAGTTCTTC. This codes for CTSGLPPGGGSYNEQFF.

With regard to this clonotype: This could be a read error, since a much larger clone is one nucleotide away. The chain recombines TRBV20-1 with TRBJ1-1; D is possibly TRBD1 (5 bases). In germline, CDR1 is DFQATT, CDR2 SNEGSKA (reference sequence). This CDR3 region has 14 residues. The V end lost 2 bases, the J end lost 4 bases, and 14 bases lay between the germline ends. The CDR3 region has the DNA TGCAGTGCTAGACATCAGGGAGGGGCCACTGAAGCTTTCTTT. It translates to CSARHQGGATEAFF.

This clonotype appeared once. The chain uses TRBV4-2 and TRBJ2-1; possible D gene TRBD1, 6 bases. The CDR3 covers 16 residues. Germline V lookup: CDR1 LGHNA, CDR2 YNFKEQ. V was pared by 6 bases and J by 9 bases, with 24 bases between. CDR3 sequence: CASRQPPGQGDSEQFF. The CDR3 nucleotides read TGTGCCAGCAGGCAACCTCCGGGACAAGGGGATAGTGAGCAGTTCTTC.

About this clonotype: This clone may be a read error of a much larger clone one base away. The chain joins TRBV6-2 or TRBV6-3 to TRBJ2-7; D is perhaps TRBD1 (6 bases). Germline CDR1 MNHEY, CDR2 SVGEGT. This CDR3 comprises 13 residues. CDR3 amino acids: CTSSRRTVFEQYF. Written as DNA, the CDR3 is TGTACCAGCAGCCGCCGGACAGTCTTCGAGCAGTACTTC.

J is TRBJ2-7 and V is TRBV6-1; 9 nucleotides line up with TRBD1. V dropped 2 bases and J dropped 2; count of bases not matched to a gene: 4. Germline V gene sequence: CDR1 MNHNS, CDR2 SASEGT. CDR3 length: 15 residues. The CDR3 reads CASSEYGTGTYEQYF. The CDR3 DNA is TGTGCCAGCAGTGAATACGGGACAGGGACCTACGAGCAGTACTTC.

The chain uses TRBV6-2 or TRBV6-3 and TRBJ2-3, with D hard to call. Germline assignment: CDR1 MNHEY and CDR2 SVGEGT. Trimming removed 6 bases at V and 4 bases at J, with 17 bases between. CDR3 length equals 15 residues. The CDR3 protein is CASRETRVAADTQYF. The CDR3 DNA reads as TGTGCCAGCAGAGAAACAAGGGTGGCGGCAGATACGCAGTATTTT.

By its share, this clonotype is medium-sized (0.01 to 0.1%). This sequence joins TRBV11-2 and TRBJ2-4; TRBD2 is a possible D gene (5 bases). CDR1 and CDR2 (germline): SGHAT, FQNNGV. The CDR3 consists of 13 residues. V dropped 0 bases and J dropped 6 bases, with 6 bases sitting between them. CDR3 residues: CASSLDRGNIQYF. CDR3 sequence (DNA): TGTGCCAGCAGCTTAGATCGGGGAAACATTCAGTACTTC.

This clonotype was picked up a small number of times. This sequence may be a read error, since a much larger clone differs from it by one base. The genes are TRBV20-1 and TRBJ2-7; 7 bases fit TRBD1. CDR3 length equals 13 residues. Germline V gene sequence: CDR1 DFQATT, CDR2 SNEGSKA (reference sequence). J gave up 3 bases and V 6 bases, and 8 bases lay outside the gene matches. The CDR3 DNA sequence: TGCAGTGCCGAGATAGGGGGCAGCTACGAGCAGTACTTC. It is translated as CSAEIGGSYEQYF.

This clonotype came up a few times. In DNA, the CDR3 is TGTGCCAGCATCGTCACCTCCGGAGATACGCAGTATTTT. The encoded protein is CASIVTSGDTQYF. The chain has TRBV6-5 and TRBJ2-3; no clear D. CDR1 is MNHEY and CDR2 is SVGAGI in the germline V gene. Trimming left V 7 bases short and J 5 bases short, with 13 bases between. This CDR3 contains 13 residues.

Turning to this clonotype: A single base separates this from a much larger clone, so it may be a read error. This chain links TRBV5-5 with TRBJ2-7, with D hard to call. The germline V gene encodes CDR1 SGHKS and CDR2 YYEKEE (reference sequence). CDR3 length: 13 residues. With 2 bases removed from V and 8 bases from J, the gap between germline ends came to 14 bases. The CDR3 region has the DNA TGTGCCAGCAGCTTCTCCGGCTCGGGCAAGCAGTACTTC. Protein product: CASSFSGSGKQYF.

A word on this clonotype: The CDR3 does not close with the conserved phenylalanine or tryptophan, likely indicating a read error. This rearrangement joins TRBV20-1 to TRBJ2-1; the D gene is possibly TRBD2 (5 bases). Germline CDR1 DFQATT, CDR2 SNEGSKA (reference sequence). Deletions cut 2 bases from V and 7 bases from J, with 15 bases between. This CDR3 comprises 14 residues. In nucleotides, the CDR3 is TGCAGTGCTAGATACGGGGTCTCATATAATGAGCAGTTCCTC. As protein: CSARYGVSYNEQFL.

V usage is TRBV5-1 and J usage is TRBJ2-5, with D perhaps matching TRBD1 or TRBD2 (5 bases each). CDR1 is SGHRS, CDR2 YFSETQ, per germline. The CDR3 has 14 amino acids. The V gene lost 6 bases and the J gene lost 4 bases, with 16 bases spanning the gap. In DNA form, the CDR3 reads TGCGCCAGCAACCTTTCTGGGGCGGGAGAGACCCAGTACTTC. Its protein is CASNLSGAGETQYF.

As concerns this clonotype: At one end the junction does not follow the germline gene, possibly because of a read error. The V gene is TRBV6-6, the J gene TRBJ1-2, with 8 bases matching TRBD1. The CDR3 has 13 residues. Germline CDR1 MNHNY, CDR2 SVGAGI (reference sequence). The CDR3 region has the DNA TGTGCCAGCAGTCGTGGGACAGGCGTCGGCTACGCCTTC. Protein: CASSRGTGVGYAF.

This clonotype was picked up many times. The rearrangement joins TRBV6-1 to TRBJ1-1, with 7 bases aligning to TRBD1. V lost 5 bases and J lost 3; bases outside the gene matches: 3. This CDR3 has 13 amino acids. Looked up from germline, CDR1 is MNHNS and CDR2 is SASEGT. The CDR3 region is CASSQQGYTEAFF. The CDR3, as DNA: TGTGCCAGCAGTCAACAGGGGTACACTGAAGCTTTCTTT.